This paragraph covers one TCR beta chain sequence. The sample holds a few counts of this clonotype. Its antigen remains undetermined. Per-nucleotide qualities are absent, and no much larger clonotype sits a single base away. Systemically healthy Caucasian individuals from Russia, about 38 in total and aged about 6 to 95 years, were included as donors. Each donor gave about 9.2 milliliters of peripheral blood, drawn into EDTA-treated Vacutainer tubes. Ficoll-Paque density-gradient centrifugation was used to isolate PBMCs, with at least 6 million per sample. Trizol reagent was used to extract total RNA from the PBMCs, yielding at least 5 micrograms per sample. Naive CD45RAhigh/CD27high T cell percentages were measured by flow cytometry on a PBMC aliquot from every donor. These data belong to a study of blood T cells in healthy people across ages (dated by TCRdb to the mid-2010s). With respect to the entire study: Template switching captured roughly one uniquely barcoded TCR beta cDNA molecule per two T cells in model experiments. Age-related changes in TCR beta repertoire diversity were measured in the study by deep sequencing normalized with unique cDNA molecular identifiers. Four age groups were formed from the donors: young (average roughly 15 years), middle-aged (roughly 38), aged (62) and long-lived (around 82). To avoid experimental bias, donors of different ages were randomly spread across the sequencing lanes. For two donors (one aged 18 to 30 and one aged 80 or older), the study analyzed two additional independent replicas of 1 million unique cDNA reads from the same blood draw.

Library preparation was by 5' RACE. The reads were generated on an Illumina HiSeq 2500. A second PCR of about 7 to 12 cycles was run with a J-beta primer mix and a sample-barcoded 5' primer. A unique molecular identifier was introduced onto each TCR beta cDNA molecule by a template-switch 5' adaptor carrying 12 random nucleotides. Each sample yielded at least 3 million CDR3-containing paired-end reads. First-strand cDNA was synthesized from all RNA with the Mint cDNA synthesis kit, primed by a TRBC-specific oligonucleotide. Following uracil-DNA glycosylase treatment, a first 18-cycle PCR with universal primers M1SS and BC2_uni_R was performed on all cDNA. Regarding the original processing steps: For normalization, 1 million high-quality reads were randomly selected from each sample, with every read carrying a distinct molecular identifier. Reads sharing molecular identifiers were discarded rather than binned into consensus sequences. MiTCR, run with a Q25 quality threshold and the strictest error-elimination algorithm, handled CDR3 identification, clonotype clustering and error correction. A nonparametric unseen species model with Euler transformation was used to estimate lower-bound total TCR beta diversity. Through fastp at Q25 and MiXCR, TCRdb rebuilt clones from the public reads, retaining in-frame beta chains. Each record represents a unique CDR3 protein, reported with the most common genes and DNA among its rows. For this entry, the V and J calls and clone size follow TCRdb and not the study's own pipeline. The sample contains 850,000 to 1,000,000 distinct CDR3 sequences, just over 50% of them found a single time. The top ten hold over 20% of the sample.

CDR1 LGHNA and CDR2 YSLEER are derived from the germline V gene. The CDR3 covers 15 residues, taking in both the cysteine and the phenylalanine. Only CDR3 DNA remains: 45 bases, in frame from the first base. After removal of 4 bases from V and 9 bases from J, the junction retains 10 bases not matched to a gene. General findings and caveats noted by the study authors: Estimates of total diversity from one million sequenced T cells were regarded as lower bounds and underestimates. Observed TCR beta diversity correlated strongly with the percentage of naive T cells measured by flow cytometry. Bulk unsorted PBMC profiling prevented conclusive comparison of naive and antigen-experienced compartments. Compared with the aged group, the long-lived group had more naive CD4+ T cells, fewer expanded clones and increased TCR diversity, a pattern suggesting age selection. Donor CMV infection status was unknown, potentially confounding age-related changes in expanded clonotypes. As age increased, observed TCR beta diversity per million T cells dropped in a roughly linear way, and a significant reduction was already evident by age 40.

The TCR comes from an older woman in good health. The specimen was blood. The V gene is TRBV4-3 and the J gene is TRBJ2-3, with 10 bases matching TRBD2. CDR3 reads: CASSLVAGGPRTQYF. The nucleotide sequence is TGCGCCAGCAGCCTGGTAGCGGGAGGCCCCAGGACGCAGTATTTT.